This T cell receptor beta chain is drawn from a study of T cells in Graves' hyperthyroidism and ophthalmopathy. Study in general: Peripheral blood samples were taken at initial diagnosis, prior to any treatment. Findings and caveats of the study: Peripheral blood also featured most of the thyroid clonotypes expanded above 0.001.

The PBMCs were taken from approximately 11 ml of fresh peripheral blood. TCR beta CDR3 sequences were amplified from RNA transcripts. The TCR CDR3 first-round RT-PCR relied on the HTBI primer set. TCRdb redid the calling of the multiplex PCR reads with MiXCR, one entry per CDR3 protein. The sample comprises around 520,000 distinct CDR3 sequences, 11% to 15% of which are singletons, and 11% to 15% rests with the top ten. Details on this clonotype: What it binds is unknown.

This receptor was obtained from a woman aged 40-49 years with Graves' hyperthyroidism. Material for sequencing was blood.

CDR3 DNA sequence: TGTGCCAGCAGGAAGACAGGGGGCTATCAGCCCCAGCATTTT. Translating gives CASRKTGGYQPQHF. The rearrangement links TRBV28 to TRBJ1-5, with 10 bases aligning to TRBD1. The CDR3 has 14 residues. V lost 6 bases, J lost 5 bases, and 4 bases stayed unmatched. CDR1 MDHEN and CDR2 SYDVKM come from the germline V gene.